The rows below give T cell receptor beta chains drawn from one sample of a study of CD8 T cells in ankylosing spondylitis. Via MiXCR, TCRdb re-called the 5' RACE reads, giving one row per CDR3 protein. The sample holds around 120,000 distinct CDR3 sequences, 12% to 15% seen once. What was sequenced was blood, either unsorted or a sorted T cell fraction (not recorded which). The source is a female donor with ankylosing spondylitis or in good health (not recorded which). The CDR3 runs from the conserved cysteine through the conserved F or W. D genes are given only for firm matches. Clone size is shown for a subset of rows, as once, few, many or a class of expanded clone.

cdr3_nt: TGTGCCAGCAGCTTAGCCGGGACTAGCGGGAGTAAGGGGGAGACCCAGTACTTC; cdr3_aa: CASSLAGTSGSKGETQYF; d_call: TRBD2; cdr3_length: 18; clone_size: .; j_call: TRBJ2-5; v_call: TRBV7-2
cdr3_nt: TGTGCCAGCAGCTTAGCACCTCGAAGCGGGAGCTCCTACAATGAGCAGTTCTTC; cdr3_aa: CASSLAPRSGSSYNEQFF; d_call: TRBD2; cdr3_length: 18; clone_size: .; j_call: TRBJ2-1; v_call: TRBV7-8
cdr3_nt: TGTGCCAGCAGCTTAGTCTTGCCAGACACTGAAGCTTTCTTT; cdr3_aa: CASSLVLPDTEAFF; d_call: .; cdr3_length: 14; clone_size: few; j_call: TRBJ1-1; v_call: TRBV7-8
cdr3_nt: TGTGCCAGCAGCTTAACGTACGGAGGGGGAGACAATGAGCAGTTCTTC; cdr3_aa: CASSLTYGGGDNEQFF; d_call: .; cdr3_length: 16; clone_size: many; j_call: TRBJ2-1; v_call: TRBV7-3
cdr3_nt: TGTGCCACCAGTGATCCTGGGACGGGAGACGGGGAGCTGTTTTTT; cdr3_aa: CATSDPGTGDGELFF; d_call: .; cdr3_length: 15; clone_size: few; j_call: TRBJ2-2; v_call: TRBV24-1
cdr3_nt: TGTGCCAGCAGCTATAACAGTTTGAACACTGAAGCTTTCTTT; cdr3_aa: CASSYNSLNTEAFF; d_call: .; cdr3_length: 14; clone_size: many; j_call: TRBJ1-1; v_call: TRBV7-8
cdr3_nt: TGTGCCAGCAGCCCCGGGCGGGGGACGAACACTGAAGCTTTCTTT; cdr3_aa: CASSPGRGTNTEAFF; d_call: .; cdr3_length: 15; clone_size: .; j_call: TRBJ1-1; v_call: TRBV7-3
cdr3_nt: TGTGCCAGCTCACCATTTACGTCGGAGCAGTACTTC; cdr3_aa: CASSPFTSEQYF; d_call: .; cdr3_length: 12; clone_size: few; j_call: TRBJ2-7; v_call: TRBV18
cdr3_nt: TGCGCCAGCAGCTTGGTCCGGTCCGGGGAGCTGTTTTTT; cdr3_aa: CASSLVRSGELFF; d_call: .; cdr3_length: 13; clone_size: .; j_call: TRBJ2-2; v_call: TRBV5-1
cdr3_nt: TGTGCCAGCAGCCCCGCGGAGACCCAGTACTTC; cdr3_aa: CASSPAETQYF; d_call: .; cdr3_length: 11; clone_size: many; j_call: TRBJ2-5; v_call: TRBV11-2
cdr3_nt: TGTGCCAGCAGCTTAGCCATAGGGACTTGGAAAGAGACCCAGTACTTC; cdr3_aa: CASSLAIGTWKETQYF; d_call: .; cdr3_length: 16; clone_size: many; j_call: TRBJ2-5; v_call: TRBV7-2
cdr3_nt: TGTGCCAGCAGCACTCATAATGAGCAGTTCTTC; cdr3_aa: CASSTHNEQFF; d_call: .; cdr3_length: 11; clone_size: many; j_call: TRBJ2-1; v_call: TRBV7-9
cdr3_nt: TGCGCCAGCATGGGGGGGGAAGTTAATTCACCCCTCCACTTT; cdr3_aa: CASMGGEVNSPLHF; d_call: .; cdr3_length: 14; clone_size: many; j_call: TRBJ1-6; v_call: TRBV5-1
cdr3_nt: TGTGCCAGCAGTGAAGGGACAGGGGGATTCTACGAGCAGTACTTC; cdr3_aa: CASSEGTGGFYEQYF; d_call: TRBD1; cdr3_length: 15; clone_size: many; j_call: TRBJ2-7; v_call: TRBV27
cdr3_nt: TGTGCCAGCAGCTTAAACGCCGGGGGGGCCATAGAGCAGTTCTTC; cdr3_aa: CASSLNAGGAIEQFF; d_call: TRBD2; cdr3_length: 15; clone_size: .; j_call: TRBJ2-1; v_call: TRBV7-3
cdr3_nt: TGTGCCAGCAGCTTGCGGGACAGGGTCTACAATGAGCAGTTCTTC; cdr3_aa: CASSLRDRVYNEQFF; d_call: TRBD1; cdr3_length: 15; clone_size: few; j_call: TRBJ2-1; v_call: TRBV5-6
cdr3_nt: TGTGCCAGCATTCCTCCCTTGCGGCTGGGAGATACGCAGTATTTT; cdr3_aa: CASIPPLRLGDTQYF; d_call: .; cdr3_length: 15; clone_size: many; j_call: TRBJ2-3; v_call: TRBV7-8
cdr3_nt: TGCGCCAGCAGTGCGACTAGCGTAAAAGAGACCCAGTACTTC; cdr3_aa: CASSATSVKETQYF; d_call: TRBD2; cdr3_length: 14; clone_size: .; j_call: TRBJ2-5; v_call: TRBV10-2
cdr3_nt: TGTGCCAGCAGCCCCCGGTTTGAGTACCTCTACAATGAGCAGTTCTTC; cdr3_aa: CASSPRFEYLYNEQFF; d_call: .; cdr3_length: 16; clone_size: many; j_call: TRBJ2-1; v_call: TRBV5-5
cdr3_nt: TGCAGTGGACGGACTAGCGGCTCAGATACGCAGTATTTT; cdr3_aa: CSGRTSGSDTQYF; d_call: TRBD2; cdr3_length: 13; clone_size: many; j_call: TRBJ2-3; v_call: TRBV20-1
cdr3_nt: TGCAGTGCTAAGACAGGGACTAATGAAAAACTGTTTTTT; cdr3_aa: CSAKTGTNEKLFF; d_call: TRBD1; cdr3_length: 13; clone_size: many; j_call: TRBJ1-4; v_call: TRBV20-1
cdr3_nt: TGTGCCAGCAGCGAGGCGTGGGGCCTTAAGGCCTTC; cdr3_aa: CASSEAWGLKAF; d_call: .; cdr3_length: 12; clone_size: many; j_call: TRBJ1-2; v_call: TRBV7-9
cdr3_nt: TGCGCCAGCAACAGGGGACAGATCGACTATGGCTACACCTTC; cdr3_aa: CASNRGQIDYGYTF; d_call: TRBD1; cdr3_length: 14; clone_size: .; j_call: TRBJ1-2; v_call: TRBV5-1
cdr3_nt: TGTGCCACCAGTGGGTTTAGCGGGGGGGCTGAGGAGCAGTTCTTC; cdr3_aa: CATSGFSGGAEEQFF; d_call: TRBD2; cdr3_length: 15; clone_size: .; j_call: TRBJ2-1; v_call: TRBV24-1
cdr3_nt: TGTGCCAGCAGTGTAGCGGGGGGGCCCCCTGAGCAGTTCTTC; cdr3_aa: CASSVAGGPPEQFF; d_call: TRBD2; cdr3_length: 14; clone_size: many; j_call: TRBJ2-1; v_call: TRBV2
cdr3_nt: TGTGCCAGCAGCGCGGACAAAGCGGGAGTGTACGAGCAGTACTTC; cdr3_aa: CASSADKAGVYEQYF; d_call: TRBD2; cdr3_length: 15; clone_size: few; j_call: TRBJ2-7; v_call: TRBV11-2
cdr3_nt: TGTGCCAGCAGTTACGACAACAGGGGTAATGAGCAGTTCTTC; cdr3_aa: CASSYDNRGNEQFF; d_call: TRBD1; cdr3_length: 14; clone_size: many; j_call: TRBJ2-1; v_call: TRBV6-5
cdr3_nt: TGTGCCAGCAGGCCACCCCGAACAGGGAACACCGGGGAGCTGTTTTTT; cdr3_aa: CASRPPRTGNTGELFF; d_call: .; cdr3_length: 16; clone_size: .; j_call: TRBJ2-2; v_call: TRBV28
cdr3_nt: TGTGCCAGCAGCCCGACTAGCGGGCTGACCGGGGAGCTGTTTTTT; cdr3_aa: CASSPTSGLTGELFF; d_call: TRBD2; cdr3_length: 15; clone_size: .; j_call: TRBJ2-2; v_call: TRBV7-6
cdr3_nt: TGCAGTGCTAGAGGGGCGGGGCGGGAGCCCCAGCATTTT; cdr3_aa: CSARGAGREPQHF; d_call: .; cdr3_length: 13; clone_size: .; j_call: TRBJ1-5; v_call: TRBV20-1
cdr3_nt: TGCAGAGCGGGACAGGGGTCGACAGATACGCAGTATTTT; cdr3_aa: CRAGQGSTDTQYF; d_call: TRBD1; cdr3_length: 13; clone_size: few; j_call: TRBJ2-3; v_call: TRBV20-1
cdr3_nt: TGCGCCAGCAGCCCATCGAATGCGAACACTGAAGCTTTCTTT; cdr3_aa: CASSPSNANTEAFF; d_call: .; cdr3_length: 14; clone_size: .; j_call: TRBJ1-1; v_call: TRBV5-1
cdr3_nt: TGTGCCAGCAGCTCCCGGGACCATGAGCAGTTCTTC; cdr3_aa: CASSSRDHEQFF; d_call: .; cdr3_length: 12; clone_size: many; j_call: TRBJ2-1; v_call: TRBV5-4
cdr3_nt: TGCAGCGTTGAGGGAATTATGCAAGAGACCCAGTACTTC; cdr3_aa: CSVEGIMQETQYF; d_call: .; cdr3_length: 13; clone_size: many; j_call: TRBJ2-5; v_call: TRBV29-1
cdr3_nt: TGTGCCAGCTCACGACTCTCGAGGACAGGCGGCGTGCCGGATGAGCAGTTCTTC; cdr3_aa: CASSRLSRTGGVPDEQFF; d_call: TRBD1; cdr3_length: 18; clone_size: .; j_call: TRBJ2-1; v_call: TRBV18
cdr3_nt: TGTGCCAGCAGCTTAAGGGCTAGCGGGGTTGCGAATGAGCAGTTCTTC; cdr3_aa: CASSLRASGVANEQFF; d_call: TRBD2; cdr3_length: 16; clone_size: few; j_call: TRBJ2-1; v_call: TRBV7-6
cdr3_nt: TGTGCCAGCAGCCTAGCGGGGGACCCCAACAATGAGCAGTTCTTC; cdr3_aa: CASSLAGDPNNEQFF; d_call: TRBD2; cdr3_length: 15; clone_size: many; j_call: TRBJ2-1; v_call: TRBV7-3
cdr3_nt: TGTGCCACCAGCAGAGATGGTGTCGAAAAACTGTTTTTT; cdr3_aa: CATSRDGVEKLFF; d_call: .; cdr3_length: 13; clone_size: many; j_call: TRBJ1-4; v_call: TRBV15
cdr3_nt: TGTGCCAGCAGTGCCGGTGGGATCAACGGCAATCAGCCCCAGCATTTT; cdr3_aa: CASSAGGINGNQPQHF; d_call: .; cdr3_length: 16; clone_size: many; j_call: TRBJ1-5; v_call: TRBV6-1
cdr3_nt: TGCAGTGCTAGGAGGGACCCAGCGGGGCCCCAGCATTTT; cdr3_aa: CSARRDPAGPQHF; d_call: .; cdr3_length: 13; clone_size: few; j_call: TRBJ1-5; v_call: TRBV20-1
cdr3_nt: TGCAGTGCTCCCCCGGGGAGGTGGAACACTGAAGCTTTCTTT; cdr3_aa: CSAPPGRWNTEAFF; d_call: .; cdr3_length: 14; clone_size: .; j_call: TRBJ1-1; v_call: TRBV20-1
cdr3_nt: TGTGCCAGCAGCCCGGACAGGGTCCAAGAGACCCAGTACTTC; cdr3_aa: CASSPDRVQETQYF; d_call: TRBD1; cdr3_length: 14; clone_size: many; j_call: TRBJ2-5; v_call: TRBV7-2
cdr3_nt: TGTGCCAGCAGCAGGGAGGGGGGAAGAGGTGAGCAGTTCTTC; cdr3_aa: CASSREGGRGEQFF; d_call: .; cdr3_length: 14; clone_size: many; j_call: TRBJ2-1; v_call: TRBV9
cdr3_nt: TGTGCCAGCAGCTTGGGGCTAGCGGGGGGTTACCCGAACACCGGGGAGCTGTTTTTT; cdr3_aa: CASSLGLAGGYPNTGELFF; d_call: TRBD2; cdr3_length: 19; clone_size: few; j_call: TRBJ2-2; v_call: TRBV5-6
cdr3_nt: TGTGCCAGCAGCCAGTCCTGGCAGGGGGACAATCAGCCCCAGCATTTT; cdr3_aa: CASSQSWQGDNQPQHF; d_call: TRBD1; cdr3_length: 16; clone_size: many; j_call: TRBJ1-5; v_call: TRBV3-1
cdr3_nt: TGTGCCAGCACCGACCTAGCGGATACTGGCTCCTACGAGCAGTACTTC; cdr3_aa: CASTDLADTGSYEQYF; d_call: TRBD2; cdr3_length: 16; clone_size: many; j_call: TRBJ2-7; v_call: TRBV2
cdr3_nt: TGCGCCAGCAGCTTGGCCCTAGCGGGAAGCAATGAGCAGTTCTTC; cdr3_aa: CASSLALAGSNEQFF; d_call: TRBD2; cdr3_length: 15; clone_size: few; j_call: TRBJ2-1; v_call: TRBV5-1
cdr3_nt: TGTGCCAGCAGTTTAAGTAGTAATGAAAAACTGTTTTTT; cdr3_aa: CASSLSSNEKLFF; d_call: .; cdr3_length: 13; clone_size: few; j_call: TRBJ1-4; v_call: TRBV28
cdr3_nt: TGTGCCAGCAGTCCTAGCGGGAGGAGCTGGGAGCTGTTTTTT; cdr3_aa: CASSPSGRSWELFF; d_call: TRBD2; cdr3_length: 14; clone_size: .; j_call: TRBJ2-2; v_call: TRBV12-3/TRBV12-4
cdr3_nt: TGTGCCAGCAGTACTGGTGGGGGCCAAGAGACCCAGTACTTC; cdr3_aa: CASSTGGGQETQYF; d_call: .; cdr3_length: 14; clone_size: many; j_call: TRBJ2-5; v_call: TRBV12-3/TRBV12-4
cdr3_nt: TGTGCCAGCAGTTTGGCCTCTGGGGCCAACGTCCTGACTTTC; cdr3_aa: CASSLASGANVLTF; d_call: .; cdr3_length: 14; clone_size: few; j_call: TRBJ2-6; v_call: TRBV12-3/TRBV12-4
cdr3_nt: TGTGCTAGCAGCTTTACCGACAACACCGGGGAGCTGTTTTTT; cdr3_aa: CASSFTDNTGELFF; d_call: .; cdr3_length: 14; clone_size: many; j_call: TRBJ2-2; v_call: TRBV7-7
cdr3_nt: TGCAGTGCCACCCGGGATGGCAGAGGGGGCTACACCTTC; cdr3_aa: CSATRDGRGGYTF; d_call: .; cdr3_length: 13; clone_size: many; j_call: TRBJ1-2; v_call: TRBV20-1